These T cell receptor beta chains were read from a single sample in a study of T cells in Graves' hyperthyroidism and ophthalmopathy. TCRdb re-derived calls from the multiplex PCR reads in MiXCR, one entry per CDR3 protein. The sample shows 700,000 or so distinct CDR3 sequences, roughly 17% of them seen only once. The sample taken for sequencing was blood. The receptors here all came from a man between 18 and 35 years old with Graves' hyperthyroidism. CDR3s leave out the opening cysteine and the closing phenylalanine or tryptophan.

v_gene	j_gene	CDR3aa
TRBV28	TRBJ1-4	ASSLSGQAEKLF
TRBV4-1	TRBJ1-1	ASTPTEGGRTEAF
TRBV6-1	TRBJ2-1	ASSHGTAYNEQF
TRBV30	TRBJ2-1	AWGRTGSEQF
TRBV25-1	TRBJ2-5	ASSEMDSGQETQY
TRBV27	TRBJ1-6	ASSFGTGVDSPLH
TRBV5-1	TRBJ2-7	ASSRTGKSEQY
TRBV19	TRBJ1-6	ASSTPAGQGNSPLH
TRBV25-1	TRBJ1-1	ASSTGSGTEAF
TRBV7-2	TRBJ2-1	ASSPPSGRAYNEQF
TRBV11-2	TRBJ2-1	ANSPGLAGVDEQF
TRBV6-1	TRBJ2-5	ASSPRYGRLQETQY
TRBV7-9	TRBJ2-7	ASSLSLAGEQY
TRBV20-1	TRBJ2-1	SARGSSLRSYNEQF
TRBV7-6	TRBJ2-1	ASSRLANTYNEQF
TRBV6-1	TRBJ1-5	ASSGAGDQPQH
TRBV20-1	TRBJ2-3	SAIQPTSTDTQY
TRBV20-1	TRBJ1-4	SASRGQDEKLF
TRBV9	TRBJ2-1	ASSPRLDLTYNEQF
TRBV7-2	TRBJ2-3	ASSLVRQKTDTQY
TRBV20-1	TRBJ2-3	SAVRTSTDTQY
TRBV20-1	TRBJ1-5	SASTGERPQH
TRBV9	TRBJ1-2	ASSELGGTYGYT
TRBV28	TRBJ1-1	ASSPGVITAF
TRBV20-1	TRBJ2-1	SARGLAGPERNEQF
TRBV7-2	TRBJ2-7	ASSPAGTAYEQY
TRBV6-1	TRBJ1-1	ASRNTLNTEAF
TRBV24-1	TRBJ1-5	ATSDWTGAQH
TRBV3-1	TRBJ1-6	ASSLNAGGGSSPLH
TRBV11-3	TRBJ1-2	ASSLGDRVASGGYT
TRBV5-5	TRBJ2-1	ASRSTGTSWVYNEQF
TRBV12-3/TRBV12-4	TRBJ2-4	ASSLLAGVKLAKNIQY
TRBV7-3	TRBJ2-2	ASSFDRGNTGELF
TRBV28	TRBJ2-7	ASTRGGGANKGEQY
TRBV28	TRBJ2-1	ASIPVAGGRGEQF
TRBV27	TRBJ1-6	ASSLTSGSPLH
TRBV5-6	TRBJ1-4	ASSLSSRVWDEKLF
TRBV12-3/TRBV12-4	TRBJ2-5	ASLLGWGTSGQETQY
TRBV12-3/TRBV12-4	TRBJ2-5	ASSLALNGGGRATQETQY
TRBV28	TRBJ2-2	ASSSRPTGELF
TRBV6-2/TRBV6-3	TRBJ2-5	ASRIDRGGETQY
TRBV3-1	TRBJ2-4	ASSQVPAGAKNIQY
TRBV7-9	TRBJ2-1	ASSNGLYNEQF
TRBV7-8	TRBJ2-3	ASSLRLVGVSDTQY
TRBV3-1	TRBJ2-7	ASSQGGHEQY
TRBV7-9	TRBJ1-1	ASSLEASGRAF
TRBV20-1	TRBJ2-7	SARDPGLAGTYEQY
TRBV10-2	TRBJ1-2	ASSDPGTVDGYT
TRBV7-2	TRBJ2-1	ASSSRQGYNEQF
TRBV4-1	TRBJ2-3	ASSQGTGGSTDTQY
TRBV6-1	TRBJ1-2	ATRGGPGGYT
TRBV2	TRBJ2-1	ASSILAGVRNYNEQF
TRBV2	TRBJ1-4	ASRYSTGAAHEKLF
TRBV12-3/TRBV12-4	TRBJ2-1	ASSFVGPGGRSEQF
TRBV12-3/TRBV12-4	TRBJ2-3	ASSFGGYTDTQY
TRBV15	TRBJ1-1	ATSRDLTAEAF
TRBV4-2	TRBJ2-5	ASSQVSSGSLETQY